Listed here are 28 T cell receptor beta chains from one sample, sequenced in a study of blood T cell repertoires in COVID-19. The table came from immunoSEQ multiplex PCR; TCRdb's copy has only in-frame clones and leaves some out. In the table there are roughly 260,000 clones, around nine tenths of which are singletons. Sample: peripheral blood. The source of these receptors is a woman younger than 45 with COVID-19, enrolled during active disease.

This clone has only a few counts. The junction shows a germline mismatch at one end, possibly a read error. V is TRBV20-1 and J is TRBJ1-2, with a weak D call TRBD1 (5 bases). The germline V gene encodes CDR1 DFQATT and CDR2 SNEGSKA (reference sequence). The CDR3 sequence is 10 residues long. As DNA, the CDR3 is TGTCTAGTCAGGGCCTATGGCTACACCTTC. As protein: CLVRAYGYTF.

This chain connects TRBV4-3 to TRBJ2-2; TRBD1 matches at 10 bases. The CDR3 spans 19 residues. Germline V lookup: CDR1 LGHNA, CDR2 YSLEER. Germline trimming cut 2 bases from V and 5 bases from J; bases unmatched to any gene: 14. This CDR3 is CASSQFLGQGQVRTGELFF. The CDR3 DNA sequence: TGCGCCAGCAGCCAATTCCTGGGACAGGGGCAGGTTAGGACCGGGGAGCTGTTTTTT.

The CDR3 sequence: CASSQLGGLPNNEQFF. In nucleotides, the CDR3 is TGTGCCAGCAGCCAATTGGGGGGATTGCCGAACAATGAGCAGTTCTTC. The genes are TRBV14 and TRBJ2-1; maybe TRBD2 (6 bases). The length of the CDR3 is 16 residues. Germline-derived CDR1 and CDR2 are SGHDN and FVKESK. V dropped 2 bases and J dropped 5 bases, with 16 bases sitting between them.

The rearrangement joins TRBV28 to TRBJ2-4, with TRBD1 matching over 8 bases. Germline loops: CDR1 MDHEN, CDR2 SYDVKM. The CDR3 is made up of 16 amino acids. V dropped 2 bases and J dropped 1; count of bases not matched to a gene: 4. The CDR3 protein is CASSLRAGGAKNIQYF. CDR3 sequence (DNA): TGTGCCAGCAGTTTAAGGGCAGGGGGCGCCAAAAACATTCAGTACTTC.

The CDR3 spells CASSTGRSTANSPLHF. The CDR3 DNA reads TGTGCCAGTAGTACCGGGAGGTCGACTGCTAATTCACCCCTCCACTTT. The chain employs TRBV19 and TRBJ1-6; no clear D. Trimming pared 4 bases from V and 6 bases from J, leaving 16 bases between. The CDR3 contains 16 residues. Germline loops: CDR1 LNHDA, CDR2 SQIVND (reference sequence).

Here the CDR3 DNA reads TGCGCCAGCAGCGGATTGGGACAGGGTGCAGAGACCCAGTACTTC. This codes for CASSGLGQGAETQYF. The chain uses TRBV5-1 and TRBJ2-5, with TRBD1 identical over 9 bases. Germline V gene sequence: CDR1 SGHRS, CDR2 YFSETQ. CDR3 length: 15 amino acids. Trimming took 4 bases from V and 4 from J; bases not matched to a gene: 8.

The V gene is TRBV5-1, the J gene TRBJ2-2, with 8 bases identical to TRBD2. V lost 4 bases and J lost 4; bases outside the gene matches: 12. Germline CDR1 is SGHRS and CDR2 is YFSETQ. This CDR3 has 17 amino acids. CDR3 in DNA: TGCGCCAGCAGCCTGCGTCAAGGCGCGGGAGGCACCGGGGAGCTGTTTTTT. It specifies CASSLRQGAGGTGELFF.

In this sample, this clone turned up once. This sequence joins TRBV24-1 and TRBJ2-2; D gene unclear. Trimming stripped 0 bases from V and 7 bases from J, with 11 bases between. CDR1 and CDR2 from the germline V gene are KGHDR and SFDVKD. This CDR3 comprises 15 residues. The CDR3 protein is CATSDLPNPSGELFF. In DNA form, the CDR3 reads TGTGCCACCAGTGATTTGCCGAATCCCAGCGGGGAGCTGTTTTTT.

This clone was seen just once. The chain carries TRBV2 and TRBJ2-2; TRBD2 aligns across 9 bases. The CDR3 consists of 17 residues. Germline V gives CDR1 SNHLY, CDR2 FYNNEI. The ends lost 4 bases at V and 3 bases at J; junction bases unmatched: 9. The CDR3 here is CASSGGAAGGDTGELFF. CDR3 DNA sequence: TGTGCCAGCAGTGGGGGGGCAGCGGGAGGCGACACCGGGGAGCTGTTTTTT.

This clone was counted between two and nine times. The chain uses TRBV5-4 and TRBJ1-4, with D unresolved. V was shortened by 4 bases and J by 5 bases, with 12 bases between the two germline ends. The CDR3 has 14 residues. Germline values: CDR1 SGHNT, CDR2 YYREEE (reference sequence). The CDR3: CASSTRGSNEKLFF. The CDR3 DNA is TGTGCCAGCAGCACACGCGGGTCCAATGAAAAACTGTTTTTT.

This chain joins TRBV27 and TRBJ2-7; possible D gene TRBD2, 5 bases. Between the trimmed V and J ends, which lost 6 bases and 3 bases, there was a span of 15 bases. The CDR3 has 14 residues. CDR1 is MNHEY, CDR2 SMNVEV, per germline (reference sequence). CDR3 in amino acids: CASSRGEILYEQYF. In nucleotides, the CDR3 is TGTGCCAGCAGCCGGGGAGAAATTCTCTACGAGCAGTACTTC.

This sequence joins TRBV2 and TRBJ2-3; possibly TRBD2 for D (6 bases). The germline V gene has CDR1 SNHLY and CDR2 FYNNEI. Trimming shortened V by 6 bases and J by 0 bases, and 10 bases separated the two germline ends. The CDR3 covers 14 residues. This CDR3 reads CASRYSGSTDTQYF. CDR3 sequence (DNA): TGTGCCAGCAGGTATAGCGGAAGCACAGATACGCAGTATTTT. Full variable domain (missing parts from reference TRBV2 and TRBJ2-3): EPEVTQTPSHQVTQMGQEVILRCVPISNHLYFYWYRQILGQKVEFLVSFYNNEISEKSEIFDDQFSVERPDGSNFTLKIRSTKLEDSAMYFCASRYSGSTDTQYFGPGTRLTVL.

The chain combines TRBV9 with TRBJ1-1; D is possibly TRBD1 (5 bases). The CDR3 length is 13 residues. V was cut by 8 bases and J by 4 bases, with 15 bases left in between. Looked up from germline, CDR1 is SGDLS and CDR2 is YYNGEE. The CDR3 region has the DNA TGTGCCAGTTCTACGGAGGGGAGCACTGAAGCTTTCTTT. It yields the protein CASSTEGSTEAFF.

The CDR3 DNA follows: TGTGCCAGCAGCCGGGACAGGGGGTTCTACGAGCAGTACTTC. Translation gives CASSRDRGFYEQYF. V gene TRBV3-1 (or the pseudogene TRBV3-2) combines with J gene TRBJ2-7; 11 bases fit TRBD1. With 4 bases clipped from V and 3 bases from J, the junction kept 2 bases outside the gene matches. This CDR3 has 14 residues. The germline V gene encodes CDR1 LGHDT and CDR2 YNNKEL (reference sequence).

The chain joins TRBV3-1 (or the pseudogene TRBV3-2) to TRBJ1-1, with D possibly TRBD1 on 5 matching bases. Per the germline V gene, CDR1 is LGHDT and CDR2 is YNNKEL (reference sequence). Trimming stripped 2 bases from V and 4 bases from J, with 8 bases between. The CDR3 totals 13 residues. This CDR3 reads CASSQRGFTEAFF. The CDR3 DNA is TGTGCCAGCAGCCAAAGGGGCTTCACTGAAGCTTTCTTT.

The CDR3 is CSVKPGQMNTEAFF. DNA of the CDR3: TGCAGCGTTAAACCGGGACAGATGAACACTGAAGCTTTCTTT. The J gene is TRBJ1-1, the V gene TRBV29-1, with 7 bases that match TRBD1. With V trimmed by 5 bases and J by 0 bases, 6 bases remained unmatched. Germline values: CDR1 SQVTM, CDR2 ANQGSEA. CDR3 length: 14 amino acids.

The J gene is TRBJ2-7, the V gene TRBV13; 7 nucleotides agree with TRBD1. This CDR3 spans 14 amino acids. Germline CDR1 and CDR2: PRHDT and FYEKMQ (reference sequence). The J segment lost 4 bases and the V segment lost 4 bases, leaving 7 bases of the junction unmatched. The CDR3 nucleotides are TGTGCCAGCAGCTCGAACAGGGGTGGGTACGAGCAGTACTTC. This translates into CASSSNRGGYEQYF.

This clone was seen only once. This chain uses TRBV5-1 with TRBJ2-2; no clear D gene. This CDR3 contains 17 residues. Trimming stripped 2 bases from V and 5 bases from J, with 19 bases between. Germline lookup yields CDR1 SGHRS and CDR2 YFSETQ. CDR3 region: CASSFFNPASETGELFF. The CDR3 region has the DNA TGCGCCAGCAGCTTTTTTAATCCCGCTAGTGAGACCGGGGAGCTGTTTTTT.

The chain couples TRBV6-6 to TRBJ2-1; D gene uncertain. The CDR3 is 13 amino acids. CDR1 MNHNY and CDR2 SVGAGI come from the germline V gene (reference sequence). The ends were cut back, 5 bases at V and 1 base at J, with 6 bases in the middle. In DNA, the CDR3 is TGTGCCAGCAGTCCACTTTCCTACAATGAGCAGTTCTTC. It codes for CASSPLSYNEQFF.

The chain carries TRBV18 and TRBJ2-1, with TRBD1 matching over 8 bases. Trimming removed 2 bases from V and 6 bases from J; junction bases left unmatched: 3. The germline gives CDR1 KGHSH, CDR2 LQKENI. The CDR3 length is 14 residues. Here the CDR3 DNA reads TGTGCCAGCTCACCAAGCAGGGGGCTCAATGAGCAGTTCTTC. Translation gives CASSPSRGLNEQFF. The variable domain in full, completed from reference TRBV18 and TRBJ2-1, reads NAGVMQNPRHLVRRRGQEARLRCSPMKGHSHVYWYRQLPEEGLKFMVYLQKENIIDESGMPKERFSAEFPKEGPSILRIQQVVRGDSAAYFCASSPSRGLNEQFFGPGTRLTVL.

The chain links TRBV19 to TRBJ1-4; 9 nucleotides align to TRBD1. The CDR3 loop spans 15 amino acids. Germline CDR1 reads LNHDA; CDR2 reads SQIVND (reference sequence). V lost 5 bases to trimming and J lost 7 bases; unmatched junction nucleotides: 8. The CDR3 DNA reads TGTGCCAGTAGTTCACAGGGGGCGCGTATTGAAAAACTGTTTTTT. Protein product: CASSSQGARIEKLFF.

This sequence joins TRBV9 and TRBJ2-5; 10 positions match TRBD2. Germline assignment: CDR1 SGDLS and CDR2 YYNGEE. The CDR3 consists of 14 residues. The junction had 2 bases not matched to a gene; V was cut back by 3 bases and J by 3 bases. The chain's CDR3 is CASSGTSGEETQYF. CDR3 DNA: TGTGCCAGCAGCGGTACTAGCGGGGAAGAGACCCAGTACTTC.

The J gene is TRBJ1-1, the V gene TRBV28, with D perhaps matching TRBD1 (6 bases). CDR1 and CDR2 from the germline V gene are MDHEN and SYDVKM. V lost 1 base, J lost 0 bases, and 9 bases lay in between. The length of the CDR3 is 15 residues. The DNA of the CDR3 is TGTGCCAGCAGTTTATTAGGACAGTTGAACACTGAAGCTTTCTTT. This sequence encodes CASSLLGQLNTEAFF.

The gene calls are TRBV7-9 and TRBJ2-2; 10 bases line up with TRBD1. Germline V lookup: CDR1 SEHNR, CDR2 FQNEAQ (reference sequence). The CDR3 spans 15 residues. With V trimmed by 5 bases and J by 3 bases, 3 bases remained unmatched. The CDR3 DNA reads TGTGCCAGCAGCGCGGACAGGGGGTACACCGGGGAGCTGTTTTTT. Translation gives CASSADRGYTGELFF.

The V gene is TRBV9, the J gene TRBJ1-6; tentatively, D is TRBD1 (5 bases). CDR3 length: 15 residues. Germline CDR1 reads SGDLS; CDR2 reads YYNGEE. Trimming took 4 bases from V and 9 from J, leaving 17 bases between them. In nucleotides, the CDR3 is TGTGCCAGCAGCCCTCGACTCCTTAGGGGTTCACCCCTCCACTTT. Amino acids: CASSPRLLRGSPLHF.

This chain links TRBV4-2 with TRBJ2-7, with TRBD2 identical over 9 bases. The junction had 9 bases not matched to a gene; V was cut back by 4 bases and J by 5 bases. Germline loops: CDR1 LGHNA, CDR2 YNFKEQ. The CDR3 is made up of 15 amino acids. The CDR3 sequence: CASSREEAGGHEQYF. CDR3 coding DNA: TGTGCCAGCAGCCGAGAGGAAGCGGGAGGCCACGAGCAGTACTTC.

The chain carries TRBV6-1 and TRBJ2-3; 9 bases are a match to TRBD2. There are 18 residues in the CDR3. The V segment lost 1 base and the J segment 4 bases; nucleotides outside the gene matches: 12. Germline lookup yields CDR1 MNHNS and CDR2 SASEGT. The CDR3 coding sequence is TGTGCCAGCAGTGAAGGCCCCATCCGGCGGGAGGGCCCAGATACGCAGTATTTT. Its protein product is CASSEGPIRREGPDTQYF.

The V and J genes are TRBV6-6 and TRBJ1-2, with no clear D. The CDR3 spans 15 residues. V shed 6 bases and J shed 4 bases, with 18 bases lying between them. Looked up from germline, CDR1 is MNHNY and CDR2 is SVGAGI (reference sequence). The CDR3 nucleotides read TGTGCCAGCAGGACGATGCGGGGAGGGCCCTATGGCTACACCTTC. This codes for CASRTMRGGPYGYTF.